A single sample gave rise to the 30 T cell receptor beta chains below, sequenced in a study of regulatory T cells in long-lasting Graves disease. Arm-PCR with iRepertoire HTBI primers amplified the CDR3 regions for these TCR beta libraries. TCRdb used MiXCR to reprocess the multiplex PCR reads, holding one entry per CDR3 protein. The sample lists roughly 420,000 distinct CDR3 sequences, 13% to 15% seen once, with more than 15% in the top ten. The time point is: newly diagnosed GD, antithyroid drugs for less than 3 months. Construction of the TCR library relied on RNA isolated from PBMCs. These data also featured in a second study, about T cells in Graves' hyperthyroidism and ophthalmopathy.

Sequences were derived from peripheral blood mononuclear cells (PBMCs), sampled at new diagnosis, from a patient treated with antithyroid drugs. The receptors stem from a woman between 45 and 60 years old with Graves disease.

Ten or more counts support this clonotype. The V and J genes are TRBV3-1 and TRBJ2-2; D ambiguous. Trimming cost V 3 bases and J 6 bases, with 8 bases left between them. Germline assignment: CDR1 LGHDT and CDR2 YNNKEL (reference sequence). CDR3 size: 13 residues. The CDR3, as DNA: TGTGCCAGCAGCCAGGTAGTGGCCGGGGAGCTGTTTTTT. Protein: CASSQVVAGELFF.

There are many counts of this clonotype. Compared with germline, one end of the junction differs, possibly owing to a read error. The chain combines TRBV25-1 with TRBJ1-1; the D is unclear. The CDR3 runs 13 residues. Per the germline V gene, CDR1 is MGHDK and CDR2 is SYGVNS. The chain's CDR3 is CASSVGLNTETFF. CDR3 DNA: TGTGCCAGCAGTGTAGGGCTGAACACTGAAACTTTCTTT.

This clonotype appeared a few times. CDR3 region: CASSVDSGSFSYEQYF. As DNA, the CDR3 is TGTGCCAGCAGCGTAGATAGCGGGAGCTTCTCCTACGAGCAGTACTTC. V usage is TRBV9 and J usage is TRBJ2-7, with 9 positions matching TRBD2. The junction had 4 bases not matched to a gene; V was cut back by 0 bases and J by 0 bases. The CDR3 extends over 16 amino acids. Germline-derived CDR1 and CDR2 are SGDLS and YYNGEE.

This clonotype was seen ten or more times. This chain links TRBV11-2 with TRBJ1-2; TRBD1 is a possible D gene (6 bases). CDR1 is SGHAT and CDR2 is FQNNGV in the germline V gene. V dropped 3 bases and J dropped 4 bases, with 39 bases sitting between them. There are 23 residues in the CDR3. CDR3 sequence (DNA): TGTGCCAGCAGCTTGATCCTGTTTAATACGATAGAACGCGGACGACAGGAACTCTATGGCTACACCTTC. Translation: CASSLILFNTIERGRQELYGYTF.

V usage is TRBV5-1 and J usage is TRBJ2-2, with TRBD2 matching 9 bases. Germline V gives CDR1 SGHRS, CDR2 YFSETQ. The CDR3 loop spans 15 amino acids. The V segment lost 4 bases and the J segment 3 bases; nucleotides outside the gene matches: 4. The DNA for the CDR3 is TGCGCCAGCAGCCCGACTAGCGGACACACCGGGGAGCTGTTTTTT. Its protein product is CASSPTSGHTGELFF.

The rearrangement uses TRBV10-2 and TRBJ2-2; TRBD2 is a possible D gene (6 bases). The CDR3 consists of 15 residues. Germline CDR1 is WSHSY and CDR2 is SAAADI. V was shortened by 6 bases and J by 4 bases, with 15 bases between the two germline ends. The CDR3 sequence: CASRRSSEFTGELFF. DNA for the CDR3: TGCGCCAGCAGGAGGTCTAGCGAATTCACCGGGGAGCTGTTTTTT.

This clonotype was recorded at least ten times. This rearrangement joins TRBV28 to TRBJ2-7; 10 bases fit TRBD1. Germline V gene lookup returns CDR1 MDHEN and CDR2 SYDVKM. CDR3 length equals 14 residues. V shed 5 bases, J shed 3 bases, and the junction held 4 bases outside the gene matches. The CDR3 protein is CASSQTGGIYEQYF. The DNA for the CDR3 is TGTGCCAGCAGTCAGACAGGGGGCATCTACGAGCAGTACTTC.

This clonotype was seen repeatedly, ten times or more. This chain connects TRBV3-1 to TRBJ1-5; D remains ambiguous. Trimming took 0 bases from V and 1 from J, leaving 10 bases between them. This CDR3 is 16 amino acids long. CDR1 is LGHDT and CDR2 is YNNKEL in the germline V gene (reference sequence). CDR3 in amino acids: CASSQESGLSNQPQHF. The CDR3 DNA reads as TGTGCCAGCAGCCAAGAATCGGGGTTGAGCAATCAGCCCCAGCATTTT.

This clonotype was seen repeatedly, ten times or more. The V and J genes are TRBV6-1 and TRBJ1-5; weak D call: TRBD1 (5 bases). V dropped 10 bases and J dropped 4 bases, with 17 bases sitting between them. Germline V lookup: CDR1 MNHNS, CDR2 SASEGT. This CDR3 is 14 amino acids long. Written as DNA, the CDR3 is TGTGCCACCCGCCAAGACAGCAGAAATCAGCCCCAGCATTTT. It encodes CATRQDSRNQPQHF.

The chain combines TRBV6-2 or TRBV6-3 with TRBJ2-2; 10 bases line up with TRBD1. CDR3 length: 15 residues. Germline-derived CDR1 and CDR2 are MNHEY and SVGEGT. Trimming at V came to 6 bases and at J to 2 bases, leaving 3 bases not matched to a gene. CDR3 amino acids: CASSSTGGNTGELFF. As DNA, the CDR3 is TGTGCCAGCAGCTCGACAGGGGGCAACACCGGGGAGCTGTTTTTT.

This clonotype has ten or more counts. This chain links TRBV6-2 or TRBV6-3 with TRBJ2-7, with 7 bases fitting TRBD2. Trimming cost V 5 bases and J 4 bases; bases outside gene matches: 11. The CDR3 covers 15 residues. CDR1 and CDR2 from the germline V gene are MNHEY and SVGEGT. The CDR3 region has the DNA TGTGCCAGCAGTGGGCCCTCTAGGGGAGGGTACGAGCAGTACTTC. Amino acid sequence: CASSGPSRGGYEQYF.

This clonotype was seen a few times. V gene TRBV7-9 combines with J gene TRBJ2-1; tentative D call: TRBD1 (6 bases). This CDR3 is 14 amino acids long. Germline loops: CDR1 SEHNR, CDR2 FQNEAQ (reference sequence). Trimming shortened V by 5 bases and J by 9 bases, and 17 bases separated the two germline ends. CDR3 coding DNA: TGTGCCAGCAGCCCGGGAACAGGGTTTGTTGAGCAGTTCTTC. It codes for CASSPGTGFVEQFF.

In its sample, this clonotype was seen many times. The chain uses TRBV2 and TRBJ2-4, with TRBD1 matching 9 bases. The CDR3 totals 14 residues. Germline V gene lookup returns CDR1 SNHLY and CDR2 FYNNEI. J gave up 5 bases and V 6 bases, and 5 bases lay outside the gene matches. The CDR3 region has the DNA TGTGCCAGCAGGGACAGGGGATGGGAAAACATTCAGTACTTC. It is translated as CASRDRGWENIQYF.

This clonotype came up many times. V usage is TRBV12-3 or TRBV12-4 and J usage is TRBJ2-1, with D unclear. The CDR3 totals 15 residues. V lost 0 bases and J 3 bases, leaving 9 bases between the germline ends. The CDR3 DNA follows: TGTGCCAGCAGTTTAGCCCGCCCAAACTACAATGAGCAGTTCTTC. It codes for CASSLARPNYNEQFF.

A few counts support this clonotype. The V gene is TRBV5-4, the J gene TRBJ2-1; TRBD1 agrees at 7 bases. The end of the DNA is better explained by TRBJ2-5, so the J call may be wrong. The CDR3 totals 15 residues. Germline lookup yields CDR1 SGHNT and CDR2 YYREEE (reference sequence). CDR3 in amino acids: CASRAAGTAQETQYF. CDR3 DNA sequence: TGTGCCAGCAGGGCCGCCGGGACAGCACAAGAGACCCAGTACTTC.

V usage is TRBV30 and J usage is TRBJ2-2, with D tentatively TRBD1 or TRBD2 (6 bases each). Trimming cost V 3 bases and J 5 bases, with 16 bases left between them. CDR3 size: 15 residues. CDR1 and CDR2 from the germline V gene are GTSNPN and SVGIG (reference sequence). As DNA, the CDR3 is TGTGCCTGGAGCTTAACAGGAGGGGGGACCGGGGAGCTGTTTTTT. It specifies CAWSLTGGGTGELFF.

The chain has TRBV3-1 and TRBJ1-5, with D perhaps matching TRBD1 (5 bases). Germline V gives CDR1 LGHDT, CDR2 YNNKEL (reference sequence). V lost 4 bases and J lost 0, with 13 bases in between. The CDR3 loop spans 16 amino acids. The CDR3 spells CASSRGKGHSNQPQHF. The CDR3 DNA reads TGTGCCAGCAGCCGTGGGAAGGGGCATAGCAATCAGCCCCAGCATTTT.

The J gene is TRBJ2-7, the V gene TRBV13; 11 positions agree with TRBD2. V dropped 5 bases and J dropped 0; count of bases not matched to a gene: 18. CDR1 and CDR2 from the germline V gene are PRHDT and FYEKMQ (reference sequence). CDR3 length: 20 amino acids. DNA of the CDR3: TGTGCCAGCAGCCCCCAGGTGGAAGGACTAGCGGGCCGGCGCTCCTACGAGCAGTACTTC. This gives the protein CASSPQVEGLAGRRSYEQYF. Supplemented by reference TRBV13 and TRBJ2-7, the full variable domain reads AAGVIQSPRHLIKEKRETATLKCYPIPRHDTVYWYQQGPGQDPQFLISFYEKMQSDKGSIPDRFSAQQFSDYHSELNMSSLELGDSALYFCASSPQVEGLAGRRSYEQYFGPGTRLTVT.

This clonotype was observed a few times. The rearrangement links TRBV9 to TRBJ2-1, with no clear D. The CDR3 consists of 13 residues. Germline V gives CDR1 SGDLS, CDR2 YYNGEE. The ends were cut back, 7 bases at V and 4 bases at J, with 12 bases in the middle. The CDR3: CASARRGYNEQFF. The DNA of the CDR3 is TGTGCCAGCGCACGACGTGGATACAATGAGCAGTTCTTC. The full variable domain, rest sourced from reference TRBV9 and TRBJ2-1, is DSGVTQTPKHLITATGQRVTLRCSPRSGDLSVYWYQQSLDQGLQFLIQYYNGEERAKGNILERFSAQQFPDLHSELNLSSLELGDSALYFCASARRGYNEQFFGPGTRLTVL.

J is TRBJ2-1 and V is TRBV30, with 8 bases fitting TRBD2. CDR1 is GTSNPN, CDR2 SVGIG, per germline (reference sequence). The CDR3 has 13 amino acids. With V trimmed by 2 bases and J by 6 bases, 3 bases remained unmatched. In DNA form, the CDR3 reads TGTGCCTGGAGTACCGGGAGGGCCAATGAGCAGTTCTTC. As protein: CAWSTGRANEQFF.

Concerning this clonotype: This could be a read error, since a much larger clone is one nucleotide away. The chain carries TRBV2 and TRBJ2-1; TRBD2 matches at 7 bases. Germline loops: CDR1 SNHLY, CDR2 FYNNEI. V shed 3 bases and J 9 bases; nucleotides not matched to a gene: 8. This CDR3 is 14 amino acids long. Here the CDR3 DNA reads TGTGCCAGCAGTGACCGTGCGGGGAGGGGTGAGCAGTTCTTC. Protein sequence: CASSDRAGRGEQFF.

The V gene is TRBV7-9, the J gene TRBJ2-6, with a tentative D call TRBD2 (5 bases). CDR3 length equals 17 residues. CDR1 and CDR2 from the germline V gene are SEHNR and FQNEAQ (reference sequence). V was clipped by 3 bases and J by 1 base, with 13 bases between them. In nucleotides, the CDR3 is TGTGCCAGCAGCTTGAACGGAAGAGGGTCTGGGGCCAACGTCCTGACTTTC. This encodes CASSLNGRGSGANVLTF. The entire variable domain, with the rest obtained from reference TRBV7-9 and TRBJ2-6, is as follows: DTGVSQNPRHKITKRGQNVTFRCDPISEHNRLYWYRQTLGQGPEFLTYFQNEAQLEKSRLLSDRFSAERPKGSFSTLEIQRTEQGDSAMYLCASSLNGRGSGANVLTFGAGSRLTVL.

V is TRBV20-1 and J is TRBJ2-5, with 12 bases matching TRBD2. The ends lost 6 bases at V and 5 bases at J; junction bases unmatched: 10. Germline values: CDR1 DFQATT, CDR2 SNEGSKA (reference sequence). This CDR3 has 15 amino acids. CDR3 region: CSARRLAGVLETQYF. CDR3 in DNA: TGCAGTGCCCGCAGACTAGCGGGAGTACTCGAGACCCAGTACTTC.

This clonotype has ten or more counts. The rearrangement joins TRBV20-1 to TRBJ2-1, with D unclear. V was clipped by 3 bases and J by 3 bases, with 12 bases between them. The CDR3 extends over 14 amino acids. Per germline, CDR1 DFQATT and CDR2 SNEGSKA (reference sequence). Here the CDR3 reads CSASWPAVYNEQFF. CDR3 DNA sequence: TGCAGTGCTAGTTGGCCAGCCGTCTACAATGAGCAGTTCTTC.

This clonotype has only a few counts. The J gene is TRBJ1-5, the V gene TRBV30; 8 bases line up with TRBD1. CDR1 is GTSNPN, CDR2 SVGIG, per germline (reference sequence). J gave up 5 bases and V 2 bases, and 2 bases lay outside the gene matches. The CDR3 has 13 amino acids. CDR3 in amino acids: CAWSLTGDQPQHF. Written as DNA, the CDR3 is TGTGCCTGGAGTCTGACAGGGGATCAGCCCCAGCATTTT.

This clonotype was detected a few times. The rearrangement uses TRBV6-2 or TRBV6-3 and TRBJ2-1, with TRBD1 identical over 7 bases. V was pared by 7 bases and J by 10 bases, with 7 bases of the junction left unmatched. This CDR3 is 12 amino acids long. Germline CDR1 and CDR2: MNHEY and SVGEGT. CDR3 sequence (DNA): TGTGCCAGCACCAACAACAGGGGAGAGCAGTTCTTC. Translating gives CASTNNRGEQFF.

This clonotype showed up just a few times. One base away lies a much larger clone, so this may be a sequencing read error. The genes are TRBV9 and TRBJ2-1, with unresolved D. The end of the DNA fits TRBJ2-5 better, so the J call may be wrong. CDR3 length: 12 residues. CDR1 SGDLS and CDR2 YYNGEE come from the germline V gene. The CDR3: CASSVDGETQYF. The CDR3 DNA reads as TGTGCCAGCAGCGTAGATGGGGAGACCCAGTACTTC.

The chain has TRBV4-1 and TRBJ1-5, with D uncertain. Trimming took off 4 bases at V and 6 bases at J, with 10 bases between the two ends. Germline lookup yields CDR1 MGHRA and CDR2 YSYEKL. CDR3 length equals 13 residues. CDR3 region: CASSRAAGQPQHF. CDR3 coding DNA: TGCGCCAGCAGCCGAGCTGCGGGTCAGCCCCAGCATTTT.

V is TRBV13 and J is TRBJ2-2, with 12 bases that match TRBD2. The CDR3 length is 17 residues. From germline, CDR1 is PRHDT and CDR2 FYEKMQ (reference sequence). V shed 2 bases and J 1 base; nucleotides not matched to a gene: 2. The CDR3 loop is CASSLRLAGENTGELFF. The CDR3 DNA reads TGTGCCAGCAGCTTAAGACTAGCGGGAGAGAACACCGGGGAGCTGTTTTTT. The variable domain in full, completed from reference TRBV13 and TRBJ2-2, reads AAGVIQSPRHLIKEKRETATLKCYPIPRHDTVYWYQQGPGQDPQFLISFYEKMQSDKGSIPDRFSAQQFSDYHSELNMSSLELGDSALYFCASSLRLAGENTGELFFGEGSRLTVL.

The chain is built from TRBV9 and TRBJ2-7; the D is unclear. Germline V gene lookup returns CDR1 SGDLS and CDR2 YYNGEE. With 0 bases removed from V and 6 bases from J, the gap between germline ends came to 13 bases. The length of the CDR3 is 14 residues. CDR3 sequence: CASSVESILGEQYF. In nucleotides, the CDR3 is TGTGCCAGCAGCGTAGAAAGTATACTCGGCGAGCAGTACTTC.